These 26 T cell receptor beta chains came from one sample sequenced in a study of blood T cell repertoires in COVID-19. Clones were read by immunoSEQ multiplex PCR, and TCRdb kept only the in-frame ones, dropping some. The data show roughly 140,000 clones, with about 87% seen just once and about 28% held by the top ten. Sequences were obtained from peripheral blood. Receptors were obtained from a human donor in a cohort sampled during active COVID-19.

In its sample, this clone was seen once. The V and J genes are TRBV7-3 and TRBJ2-2, with D possibly matching TRBD2 (6 bases). This CDR3 is built from 16 residues. V lost 8 bases, J lost 0 bases, and 16 bases lay in between. Germline lookup yields CDR1 SGHTA and CDR2 FQGTGA. CDR3 residues: CASSTVAGTNTGELFF. The CDR3 DNA reads TGTGCCAGCTCAACGGTCGCGGGGACGAACACCGGGGAGCTGTTTTTT.

A few counts support this clone. This chain connects TRBV30 to TRBJ2-2; 8 positions match TRBD2. J was trimmed by 5 bases and V by 2 bases; bases with no gene match: 10. In germline, CDR1 is GTSNPN, CDR2 SVGIG (reference sequence). This CDR3 has 16 amino acids. The CDR3 bases are TGTGCCTGGAGTCCTAACGGGGGGGCGGAGACCGGGGAGCTGTTTTTT. This gives the protein CAWSPNGGAETGELFF. Looking up the rest from reference TRBV30 and TRBJ2-2 gives the full variable domain: SQTIHQWPATLVQPVGSPLSLECTVEGTSNPNLYWYRQAAGRGLQLLFYSVGIGQISSEVPQNLSASRPQDRQFILSSKKLLLSDSGFYLCAWSPNGGAETGELFFGEGSRLTVL.

J is TRBJ2-7 and V is TRBV18; 12 nucleotides agree with TRBD1. The germline V gene encodes CDR1 KGHSH and CDR2 LQKENI. With 3 bases clipped from V and 5 bases from J, the junction kept 5 bases outside the gene matches. The CDR3 is 15 residues long. In DNA form, the CDR3 reads TGTGCCAGCTCACCCCGGGACAGGGGGCCTCACGAGCAGTACTTC. Its protein is CASSPRDRGPHEQYF.

This clone was observed once. The genes are TRBV2 and TRBJ1-4, with 9 bases aligning to TRBD1. The length of the CDR3 is 13 residues. The germline V gene has CDR1 SNHLY and CDR2 FYNNEI. Losses at the gene ends were 6 bases for V and 8 bases for J; bases not matched to a gene: 4. The CDR3 sequence is CASRQGAWEKLFF. In nucleotides, the CDR3 is TGTGCCAGCAGACAGGGGGCTTGGGAAAAACTGTTTTTT.

This clone was counted between two and nine times. This chain connects TRBV3-1 (or the pseudogene TRBV3-2) to TRBJ1-6; 9 positions agree with TRBD1. CDR3 length: 15 amino acids. Unmatched junction bases numbered 6, after V lost 6 bases and J lost 6 bases. CDR1 is LGHDT and CDR2 is YNNKEL in the germline V gene (reference sequence). The CDR3 loop is CASRRTGVGNSPLHF. The CDR3 DNA reads TGTGCCAGCAGGCGGACAGGGGTTGGTAATTCACCCCTCCACTTT.

The gene calls are TRBV10-3 and TRBJ2-2; D might be TRBD2 (6 bases). CDR3 length: 18 amino acids. With 8 bases removed from V and 0 bases from J, the gap between germline ends came to 22 bases. The germline gives CDR1 ENHRY, CDR2 SYGVKD. The CDR3 region has the DNA TGTGCCATCTTATCGGTTTGGGGGGAACCCCCGAACACCGGGGAGCTGTTTTTT. Translated: CAILSVWGEPPNTGELFF.

J is TRBJ1-2 and V is TRBV5-5; D is unclear. V was cut by 0 bases and J by 8 bases, with 23 bases left in between. The germline gives CDR1 SGHKS, CDR2 YYEKEE (reference sequence). The CDR3 loop spans 17 amino acids. This CDR3 is CASSLDGRPEPRKGYTF. CDR3 nucleotides: TGTGCCAGCAGCTTGGATGGAAGGCCCGAACCCAGGAAGGGCTACACCTTC.

The chain recombines TRBV6-6 with TRBJ2-7; 11 nucleotides line up with TRBD1. With 6 bases clipped from V and 2 bases from J, the junction kept 3 bases outside the gene matches. The germline gives CDR1 MNHNY, CDR2 SVGAGI (reference sequence). There are 14 residues in the CDR3. CDR3 sequence: CASRKGQGAYEQYF. The CDR3, as DNA: TGTGCCAGCAGAAAGGGACAGGGGGCCTACGAGCAGTACTTC.

A few counts support this clone. Within the sample, other DNA sequences also encode this same CDR3. CDR3: CASSVGGGTYEQYF. The CDR3 nucleotides read TGTGCCAGCAGCGTAGGGGGGGGAACCTACGAGCAGTACTTC. The rearrangement links TRBV9 to TRBJ2-7, with 7 nucleotides matching TRBD2. Per germline, CDR1 SGDLS and CDR2 YYNGEE. The CDR3 consists of 14 residues. The V and J ends lost 0 bases and 2 bases, in that order; junction bases with no gene match: 2.

The sample holds one count of this clone. This chain's CDR3 is CASSQAWASGGTDTQYF. The CDR3 region has the DNA TGCGCCAGCAGCCAAGCATGGGCTAGCGGGGGCACAGATACGCAGTATTTT. The chain employs TRBV4-3 and TRBJ2-3; 9 bases are a match to TRBD2. Germline V gene lookup returns CDR1 LGHNA and CDR2 YSLEER. V was clipped by 1 base and J by 1 base; unmatched bases: 6. This CDR3 region has 17 residues.

The V gene is TRBV7-3, the J gene TRBJ2-1, with TRBD1 matching 8 bases. V lost 5 bases to trimming and J lost 10 bases; unmatched junction nucleotides: 10. CDR1 is SGHTA and CDR2 is FQGTGA in the germline V gene. The length of the CDR3 is 14 residues. For the CDR3, the DNA is TGTGCCAGCAGCCACCGACAGGGGAAAGGAGAGCAGTTCTTC. Amino acids: CASSHRQGKGEQFF.

This chain joins TRBV30 and TRBJ1-2, with 7 positions matching TRBD1. The J segment lost 7 bases and the V segment lost 3 bases, leaving 5 bases of the junction unmatched. Germline V gene sequence: CDR1 GTSNPN, CDR2 SVGIG (reference sequence). The CDR3 extends over 12 amino acids. The CDR3 bases are TGTGCCTGGAGCTTGAACAGGGGTGGCTACACCTTC. Translated, it gives CAWSLNRGGYTF.

The chain couples TRBV27 to TRBJ1-1; D may be TRBD1 (6 bases). Germline V gives CDR1 MNHEY, CDR2 SMNVEV (reference sequence). This CDR3 comprises 14 residues. Between the trimmed V and J ends, which lost 5 bases and 7 bases, there was a span of 17 bases. CDR3 sequence: CASSLNRQAYEAFF. CDR3 bases: TGTGCCAGCAGTCTAAACCGACAGGCCTATGAAGCTTTCTTT.

J is TRBJ2-7 and V is TRBV2; 8 bases agree with TRBD1. The CDR3 has 13 residues. V dropped 4 bases and J dropped 5; count of bases not matched to a gene: 4. Germline V gene sequence: CDR1 SNHLY, CDR2 FYNNEI. CDR3 protein: CASSADRADEQYF. The CDR3 nucleotides read TGTGCCAGCAGTGCGGACAGGGCGGACGAGCAGTACTTC.

The chain couples TRBV29-1 to TRBJ2-3; perhaps TRBD2 as D (7 bases). Germline CDR1 is SQVTM and CDR2 is ANQGSEA. This CDR3 has 16 residues. Trimming took off 6 bases at V and 3 bases at J, with 22 bases between the two ends. CDR3 in amino acids: CSVGYDGGRWTDTQYF. As DNA, the CDR3 is TGCAGCGTCGGTTATGACGGGGGGCGGTGGACAGATACGCAGTATTTT.

CDR3 bases: TGTGCCAGCAGTTCCCCCAGGGGTAATGAAAAACTGTTTTTT. This codes for CASSSPRGNEKLFF. The rearrangement joins TRBV28 to TRBJ1-4; D possibly corresponds to TRBD1 (6 bases). Trimming pared 4 bases from V and 4 bases from J, leaving 10 bases between. CDR1 MDHEN and CDR2 SYDVKM come from the germline V gene. CDR3 length: 14 residues. Variable domain in full (rest from reference TRBV28 and TRBJ1-4): DVKVTQSSRYLVKRTGEKVFLECVQDMDHENMFWYRQDPGLGLRLIYFSYDVKMKEKGDIPEGYSVSREKKERFSLILESASTNQTSMYLCASSSPRGNEKLFFGSGTQLSVL.

This clone was counted once. The gene calls are TRBV6-5 and TRBJ2-7, with 8 bases aligning to TRBD1. This CDR3 is 12 amino acids long. The germline gives CDR1 MNHEY, CDR2 SVGAGI. V shed 4 bases and J 7 bases; nucleotides not matched to a gene: 3. CDR3 region: CASSSRGQEQYF. The CDR3 DNA reads as TGTGCCAGCAGTTCCAGGGGGCAAGAGCAGTACTTC.

The rearrangement links TRBV12-3 or TRBV12-4 to TRBJ1-2; TRBD1 might be the D (6 bases). The CDR3 loop spans 13 amino acids. V gave up 6 bases and J gave up 7 bases, with 15 bases separating them. DNA for the CDR3: TGTGCCAGCAGCTTAACAGGGTTGGGTGGCTACACCTTC. Its protein product is CASSLTGLGGYTF.

The chain has TRBV9 and TRBJ2-3; TRBD2 aligns across 7 bases. Germline V lookup: CDR1 SGDLS, CDR2 YYNGEE. CDR3 size: 16 residues. V trimming: 4 bases; J trimming: 0 bases; junction bases outside the gene matches: 8. The CDR3 reads CASSPRTGGSTDTQYF. The CDR3 DNA reads as TGTGCCAGCAGCCCTCGGACGGGGGGTAGCACAGATACGCAGTATTTT. The whole variable domain, filled in from reference TRBV9 and TRBJ2-3, reads DSGVTQTPKHLITATGQRVTLRCSPRSGDLSVYWYQQSLDQGLQFLIQYYNGEERAKGNILERFSAQQFPDLHSELNLSSLELGDSALYFCASSPRTGGSTDTQYFGPGTRLTVL.

Only one count was recorded for this clone. The chain joins TRBV5-1 to TRBJ2-5; 7 bases fit TRBD1. The ends lost 4 bases at V and 1 base at J; junction bases unmatched: 7. Germline V lookup: CDR1 SGHRS, CDR2 YFSETQ. The CDR3 runs 15 residues. The CDR3 reads CASSTTGASQETQYF. The CDR3 DNA follows: TGCGCCAGCAGCACAACAGGGGCCTCCCAAGAGACCCAGTACTTC.

The chain uses TRBV19 and TRBJ2-7; 8 bases line up with TRBD1. This CDR3 has 15 residues. CDR1 is LNHDA, CDR2 SQIVND, per germline (reference sequence). With 4 bases clipped from V and 3 bases from J, the junction kept 8 bases outside the gene matches. The CDR3 DNA is TGTGCCAGTAGTACGGGGACAGGCCCCTTCTACGAGCAGTACTTC. Its protein product is CASSTGTGPFYEQYF.

This chain links TRBV21-1 with TRBJ1-5; the tabulated D call, TRBD1, remains unverified against the DNA. TRBV21-1 is tagged as a pseudogene. The CDR3 is 17 residues long. Written as DNA, the CDR3 is TGTGCCAGCGGGGCTTCACAGGGGGGGTTAGGGCATCAGCCCCAGCATTTT. It translates to CASGASQGGLGHQPQHF.

The gene calls are TRBV27 and TRBJ2-7; 12 nucleotides align to TRBD2. Germline V gene sequence: CDR1 MNHEY, CDR2 SMNVEV (reference sequence). V lost 6 bases to trimming and J lost 4 bases; unmatched junction nucleotides: 7. The CDR3 totals 15 residues. This CDR3 is CASRRLAGEIYEQYF. CDR3 nucleotides: TGTGCCAGCAGGCGACTAGCGGGGGAGATATACGAGCAGTACTTC.

The V call is TRBV5-4, the J call TRBJ2-3; 10 bases are a match to TRBD2. The CDR3 is made up of 19 amino acids. The germline CDR1 and CDR2 sequences are SGHNT and YYREEE (reference sequence). With 1 base clipped from V and 0 bases from J, the junction kept 11 bases outside the gene matches. The CDR3 nucleotides are TGTGCCAGCAGCTTGCTCCCTAGCGGGGGAACAACTAGCACAGATACGCAGTATTTT. Residues: CASSLLPSGGTTSTDTQYF.

Comments on this clone: Other DNA sequences from this sample encode an identical CDR3 as well. The genes are TRBV7-9 and TRBJ1-2; D might be TRBD1 (5 bases). This CDR3 has 13 residues. Germline V gene data show CDR1 as SEHNR and CDR2 as FQNEAQ (reference sequence). Trimming cost V 1 base and J 4 bases, with 7 bases left between them. The CDR3 spells CASSLGQGYGYTF. Here the CDR3 DNA reads TGTGCCAGCAGCTTAGGGCAGGGCTATGGCTACACCTTC.

This CDR3 is CATPGVRDEQYF. The DNA for the CDR3 is TGTGCCACCCCAGGGGTACGGGACGAGCAGTACTTC. V and J are TRBV24-1 and TRBJ2-7; TRBD1 is a possible D gene (6 bases). The CDR3 runs to 12 residues. V gave up 9 bases and J gave up 5 bases, with 13 bases separating them. Germline V gene sequence: CDR1 KGHDR, CDR2 SFDVKD.